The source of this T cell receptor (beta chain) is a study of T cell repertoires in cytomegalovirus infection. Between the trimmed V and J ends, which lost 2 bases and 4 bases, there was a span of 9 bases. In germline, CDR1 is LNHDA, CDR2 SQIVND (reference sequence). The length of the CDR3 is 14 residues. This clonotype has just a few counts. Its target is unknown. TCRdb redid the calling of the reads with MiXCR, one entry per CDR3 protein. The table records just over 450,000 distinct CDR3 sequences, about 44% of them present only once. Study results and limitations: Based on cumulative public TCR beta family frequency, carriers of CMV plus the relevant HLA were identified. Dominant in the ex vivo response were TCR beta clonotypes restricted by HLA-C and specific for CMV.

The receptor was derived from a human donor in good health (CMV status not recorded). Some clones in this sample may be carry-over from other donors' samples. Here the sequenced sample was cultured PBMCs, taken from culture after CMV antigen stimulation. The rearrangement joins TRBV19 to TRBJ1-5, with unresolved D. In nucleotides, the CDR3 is TGTGCCAGTAGTATAAGGGCAGAGAATCAGCCCCAGCATTTT. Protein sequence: CASSIRAENQPQHF. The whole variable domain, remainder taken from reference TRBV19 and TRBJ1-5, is DGGITQSPKYLFRKEGQNVTLSCEQNLNHDAMYWYRQDPGQGLRLIYYSQIVNDFQKGDIAEGYSVSREKKESFPLTVTSAQKNPTAFYLCASSIRAENQPQHFGDGTRLSIL.